The 8 T cell receptor beta chains below all came from one sample that was sequenced in a study of identical twins. TCRdb processed the 5' RACE reads anew with MiXCR; each CDR3 protein has one entry. The table shows roughly 490,000 distinct CDR3 sequences, with about 13% occurring only once. These same records also appear under a second study, on yellow fever vaccine responses in identical twins.

Material: CD4+ T cells sorted from blood. The receptors come from a woman between 18 and 29 years old in good health.

This clonotype was seen more than once but under ten times. This chain connects TRBV11-1 to TRBJ1-1; no reliable D call. V shed 6 bases and J shed 0 bases, with 11 bases lying between them. In germline, CDR1 is SGHAT, CDR2 FQDESV (reference sequence). The CDR3 sequence is 14 residues long. CDR3 nucleotides: TGTGCCAGCAGTCCCAGGAGTATGAACACTGAAGCTTTCTTT. Its translation is CASSPRSMNTEAFF.

This clonotype was found many times. This sequence joins TRBV4-2 and TRBJ2-7; 9 bases are shared with TRBD2. From germline, CDR1 is LGHNA and CDR2 YNFKEQ. The trim removed 4 bases at V and 6 bases at J, leaving 19 bases unmatched. CDR3 length: 18 amino acids. The CDR3 spells CASSLGLAGGPLTGEQYF. CDR3 DNA sequence: TGTGCCAGCAGCCTAGGATTGGCGGGAGGGCCCTTAACGGGCGAGCAGTACTTC.

V and J are TRBV6-6 and TRBJ2-1, with D possibly TRBD2 on 6 matching bases. This CDR3 has 12 residues. Germline V gives CDR1 MNHNY, CDR2 SVGAGI (reference sequence). V was clipped by 5 bases and J by 11 bases, with 13 bases between them. Here the CDR3 DNA reads TGTGCCAGCAGTGACCGCGGGACCCAGCAGTTCTTC. This translates into CASSDRGTQQFF.

The chain links TRBV5-1 to TRBJ2-5; weak D call: TRBD2 (5 bases). Trimming pared 0 bases from V and 1 base from J, leaving 16 bases between. The V gene's germline CDR1 is SGHRS and CDR2 YFSETQ. The CDR3 is made up of 17 amino acids. The CDR3: CASSLGLARRTQETQYF. In DNA, the CDR3 is TGCGCCAGCAGCTTGGGTCTAGCCCGTCGAACCCAAGAGACCCAGTACTTC.

The chain has TRBV7-2 and TRBJ2-7; 10 bases are a match to TRBD2. The CDR3 covers 15 residues. CDR1 is SGHTA, CDR2 FQGNSA, per germline. The V segment lost 1 base and the J segment 4 bases; nucleotides outside the gene matches: 4. CDR3 in amino acids: CASSLELAGRYEQYF. The CDR3 coding sequence is TGTGCCAGCAGCTTAGAACTAGCGGGACGATACGAGCAGTACTTC.

This clonotype has more than one count but fewer than ten. The chain couples TRBV28 to TRBJ1-5; tentatively, D is TRBD1 (5 bases). This CDR3 contains 16 residues. Trimming left V 6 bases short and J 1 base short, with 16 bases between. Germline V gives CDR1 MDHEN, CDR2 SYDVKM. The CDR3 region is CASSLGGSRSNQPQHF. The CDR3 DNA reads as TGTGCCAGCAGCCTTGGGGGGAGTCGAAGCAATCAGCCCCAGCATTTT.

V usage is TRBV11-2 and J usage is TRBJ2-2, with 7 nucleotides matching TRBD2. The CDR3 has 16 residues. Germline CDR1 reads SGHAT; CDR2 reads FQNNGV. The V and J ends lost 5 bases and 1 base, in that order; junction bases with no gene match: 7. The CDR3 here is CASSATGRRNTGELFF. Written as DNA, the CDR3 is TGTGCCAGCAGCGCTACCGGGAGGAGGAACACCGGGGAGCTGTTTTTT.

The DNA for the CDR3 is TGTGCCAGCAGCCAATTCAGGGGGCGGAACACCGGGGAGCTGTTTTTT. Its translation is CASSQFRGRNTGELFF. J is TRBJ2-2 and V is TRBV14; 8 nucleotides line up with TRBD1. Germline assignment: CDR1 SGHDN and CDR2 FVKESK. The CDR3 is made up of 16 amino acids. V lost 2 bases and J lost 1; bases outside the gene matches: 3.